This TCR beta chain was retrieved from a study of shared clonotypes between healthy human individuals. Study-wide results and limits: Among the subsets, naive ones generally showed larger estimated richness than memory ones.

The healthy adult donors were HIV-negative and reported no recent acute infections or vaccinations. Details on this clone: Its antigen is not identified.

Repertoires were generated with immunoSEQ multiplex PCR, while TCRdb's copy carries only in-frame clones and drops some. The table includes 600,000 to 800,000 clones, roughly 72% detected once. The clonotype was recovered from a woman under 40 in good health. Sequencing input: memory CD4+ T cells sorted from blood. Sample subset: CD45RA-negative fraction.

The CDR3 region is CASSLSWAGGGYEQYF. CDR3 coding DNA: TGTGCCAGCAGTTTAAGTTGGGCAGGGGGCGGCTACGAGCAGTACTTC. The chain carries TRBV28 and TRBJ2-5, with 8 bases aligning to TRBD1. The J call may be in error: the DNA end matches TRBJ2-7 better. Germline assignment: CDR1 MDHEN and CDR2 SYDVKM. CDR3 length: 16 amino acids.